Following are 27 T cell receptor beta chains from one sample sequenced in a study of T cell repertoires in cytomegalovirus infection. TCRdb passed the reads through MiXCR, listing each CDR3 protein once. This sample has fewer than 550,000 distinct CDR3 sequences, with about a quarter found just once. Sequencing used PBMCs. The origin of the receptors is a human donor in good health (CMV status not recorded). Some clones in this sample may be carry-over from other donors' samples.

There are a few counts of this clonotype. The rearrangement links TRBV11-3 to TRBJ2-1; D ambiguous. The CDR3 loop spans 16 amino acids. Trimming stripped 3 bases from V and 7 bases from J, with 19 bases between. The germline CDR1 and CDR2 sequences are SGHNT and YENEEA. In DNA, the CDR3 is TGTGCCAGCAGCTTTCAATCCCTAGGCCTCGCGAATGAGCAGTTCTTC. Protein product: CASSFQSLGLANEQFF.

Many counts were recorded for this clonotype. The rearrangement links TRBV7-9 to TRBJ2-5; the D gene is possibly TRBD1 (5 bases). CDR3 length equals 14 residues. Germline lookup yields CDR1 SEHNR and CDR2 FQNEAQ (reference sequence). The germline V and J ends were trimmed by 2 bases and 1 base, with 8 bases remaining between them. The CDR3 is CASSLWQGQETQYF. The CDR3 DNA sequence: TGTGCCAGCAGCTTATGGCAGGGCCAAGAGACCCAGTACTTC.

This clonotype was recorded many times. This chain joins TRBV11-2 and TRBJ2-2; perhaps TRBD1 as D (6 bases). Germline V gene lookup returns CDR1 SGHAT and CDR2 FQNNGV. The ends were cut back, 5 bases at V and 4 bases at J, with 11 bases in the middle. The CDR3 sequence is 14 residues long. CDR3 bases: TGTGCCAGCAGCCCACAGGGTTTCACCGGGGAGCTGTTTTTT. Its translation: CASSPQGFTGELFF.

This clonotype came up many times. The rearrangement links TRBV12-3 or TRBV12-4 to TRBJ2-1; TRBD2 matches 7 bases. Trimming cost V 7 bases and J 3 bases; bases outside gene matches: 12. The CDR3 has 16 amino acids. Here the CDR3 reads CASTPGPGGGYNEQFF. DNA for the CDR3: TGTGCCAGCACCCCGGGGCCTGGCGGGGGCTACAATGAGCAGTTCTTC.

This chain links TRBV11-2 with TRBJ1-6; 7 positions match TRBD1. CDR3 length: 16 residues. Germline V CDR1 and CDR2: SGHAT, FQNNGV. The ends lost 4 bases at V and 7 bases at J; junction bases unmatched: 10. CDR3 in DNA: TGTGCCAGCAGCTCGGGGGACAGACTTCTGAATTCACCCCTCCACTTT. Translating gives CASSSGDRLLNSPLHF.

CDR3 in DNA: TGTGCCAGCAGCTCCACACTAGCTCGAGCGTCCGAGACCCAGTACTTC. Protein product: CASSSTLARASETQYF. This rearrangement joins TRBV7-8 to TRBJ2-5; possible D gene TRBD2, 6 bases. The CDR3 loop spans 16 amino acids. Germline-derived CDR1 and CDR2 are SGHVS and FQNEAQ. V lost 4 bases, J lost 5 bases, and 20 bases lay in between.

The CDR3 DNA reads TGTGCCAGCAGCCCGGGACAGCCCCTCACCGGGGAGCTGTTTTTT. This sequence encodes CASSPGQPLTGELFF. The rearrangement links TRBV12-3 or TRBV12-4 to TRBJ2-2, with TRBD1 identical over 7 bases. After removal of 6 bases from V and 4 bases from J, the junction contained 8 bases not matched to a gene. This CDR3 is 15 amino acids long.

The rearrangement joins TRBV7-9 to TRBJ1-2, with D possibly matching TRBD1 (5 bases). The CDR3 is 17 residues long. Germline CDR1 and CDR2: SEHNR and FQNEAQ (reference sequence). Trimming cost V 4 bases and J 3 bases, with 21 bases left between them. Here the CDR3 DNA reads TGTGCCAGCAGCTCGGTATGGGTTCACCGGGGGGACTATGGCTACACCTTC. Translating it yields CASSSVWVHRGDYGYTF.

This clonotype appeared a few times. This chain links TRBV7-2 with TRBJ1-6; 7 bases fit TRBD1. Germline V gene data show CDR1 as SGHTA and CDR2 as FQGNSA. The CDR3 loop spans 14 amino acids. The J segment lost 1 base and the V segment lost 6 bases, leaving 0 bases of the junction unmatched. The CDR3 loop reads CASRDRSYNSPLHF. The CDR3, as DNA: TGTGCCAGCAGGGACAGGTCCTATAATTCACCCCTCCACTTT.

This chain uses TRBV6-2 or TRBV6-3 with TRBJ1-1, with D tentatively TRBD1 (5 bases). Trimming pared 6 bases from V and 4 bases from J, leaving 12 bases between. The CDR3 spans 13 residues. Germline CDR1 is MNHEY and CDR2 is SVGEGT. The CDR3 region is CASRRQGPTEAFF. CDR3 coding DNA: TGTGCCAGCAGGCGGCAGGGACCCACTGAAGCTTTCTTT.

This chain connects TRBV7-9 to TRBJ2-1; D may be TRBD1 or TRBD2 (6 bases each). This CDR3 is 15 amino acids long. Germline CDR1 and CDR2: SEHNR and FQNEAQ (reference sequence). The V gene lost 5 bases and the J gene lost 8 bases, with 19 bases spanning the gap. The DNA for the CDR3 is TGTGCCAGCAGCAAGACTAGGAGGGGGTGGGATGAGCAGTTCTTC. Translated: CASSKTRRGWDEQFF.

The J gene is TRBJ2-5, the V gene TRBV7-3, with 12 bases fitting TRBD2. The CDR3 totals 16 residues. V was pared by 5 bases and J by 1 base, with 5 bases of the junction left unmatched. From germline, CDR1 is SGHTA and CDR2 FQGTGA. CDR3 nucleotides: TGTGCCAGCAGCACGTGGACTAGCGGGACCCAAGAGACCCAGTACTTC. Translation gives CASSTWTSGTQETQYF. Based on the CDR3 plus reference TRBV7-3 and TRBJ2-5, the full variable domain is GAGVSQTPSNKVTEKGKYVELRCDPISGHTALYWYRQSLGQGPEFLIYFQGTGAADDSGLPNDRFFAVRPEGSVSTLKIQRTERGDSAVYLCASSTWTSGTQETQYFGPGTRLLVL.

The J gene is TRBJ2-3, the V gene TRBV12-3 or TRBV12-4, with 9 bases matching TRBD1. The V and J ends lost 4 bases and 3 bases, in that order; junction bases with no gene match: 5. This CDR3 contains 15 residues. The CDR3 loop reads CASSSPGTGTDTQYF. DNA for the CDR3: TGTGCCAGCAGTTCGCCCGGGACAGGGACAGATACGCAGTATTTT.

CDR3 loop: CASSLGAWGTEAFF. The CDR3 bases are TGTGCCAGCAGCCTTGGCGCTTGGGGGACTGAAGCTTTCTTT. This chain connects TRBV3-1 to TRBJ1-1, with a tentative D call TRBD1 (5 bases). The CDR3 runs 14 residues. Germline CDR1 reads LGHDT; CDR2 reads YNNKEL (reference sequence). Trimming took 4 bases from V and 5 from J, leaving 14 bases between them.

This clonotype was seen at least ten times. The chain has TRBV7-2 and TRBJ2-5; TRBD2 agrees at 12 bases. The V and J ends lost 2 bases and 5 bases, in that order; junction bases with no gene match: 6. This CDR3 has 16 amino acids. Looked up from germline, CDR1 is SGHTA and CDR2 is FQGNSA. The CDR3 loop reads CASSLLAGGPFETQYF. The CDR3 DNA reads as TGTGCCAGCAGCTTACTAGCGGGAGGGCCTTTTGAGACCCAGTACTTC.

Only a few counts were recorded for this clonotype. This chain links TRBV7-9 with TRBJ2-5, with 9 nucleotides matching TRBD2. Per germline, CDR1 SEHNR and CDR2 FQNEAQ (reference sequence). V was pared by 10 bases and J by 3 bases, with 6 bases of the junction left unmatched. CDR3 size: 13 residues. The CDR3 loop is CATAGGREETQYF. The CDR3 DNA is TGTGCCACCGCCGGCGGGAGGGAAGAGACCCAGTACTTC.

The chain uses TRBV20-1 and TRBJ2-5; 9 bases fit TRBD2. The V segment lost 8 bases and the J segment 5 bases; nucleotides outside the gene matches: 12. CDR3 length: 14 residues. From germline, CDR1 is DFQATT and CDR2 SNEGSKA (reference sequence). The CDR3 DNA sequence: TGCAGTAAAAGTCCCGGACTAGCGACGGAGACCCAGTACTTC. Amino acid sequence: CSKSPGLATETQYF.

This clonotype was observed a handful of times. The V and J genes are TRBV6-2 or TRBV6-3 and TRBJ2-1; perhaps D is TRBD1 or TRBD2 (5 bases each). Germline CDR1 and CDR2: MNHEY and SVGEGT. V dropped 5 bases and J dropped 7 bases, with 24 bases sitting between them. This CDR3 is 17 amino acids long. The CDR3 coding sequence is TGTGCCAGCAGTGGGACGACCCGGGCCCTCATACGGAATGAGCAGTTCTTC. Its protein is CASSGTTRALIRNEQFF.

This clonotype was counted between two and nine times. This chain's CDR3 is CASSTTGTPPSYNEQFF. In DNA, the CDR3 is TGTGCCAGCAGCACGACCGGGACTCCCCCCTCCTACAATGAGCAGTTCTTC. The chain recombines TRBV7-9 with TRBJ2-1, with a possible D match to TRBD2 (6 bases). Deletions cut 5 bases from V and 0 bases from J, with 17 bases between. This CDR3 comprises 17 residues. The V gene's germline CDR1 is SEHNR and CDR2 FQNEAQ (reference sequence).

This clonotype was counted many times. The gene calls are TRBV7-8 and TRBJ1-4; the D gene is possibly TRBD1 (6 bases). Trimming stripped 6 bases from V and 8 bases from J, with 16 bases between. The CDR3 runs to 14 residues. Germline loops: CDR1 SGHVS, CDR2 FQNEAQ. CDR3 sequence reads: CASSSRGFGEKLFF. The CDR3, as DNA: TGTGCCAGCAGTTCCAGGGGATTTGGCGAAAAACTGTTTTTT.

The sample holds a few counts of this clonotype. The chain couples TRBV20-1 to TRBJ2-7, with 7 bases matching TRBD1. The CDR3 extends over 15 amino acids. Germline CDR1 and CDR2: DFQATT and SNEGSKA (reference sequence). The ends lost 5 bases at V and 0 bases at J; junction bases unmatched: 10. The CDR3 DNA sequence: TGCAGTGCTCTACACGACAGGGCGAGCTCCTACGAGCAGTACTTC. It translates to CSALHDRASSYEQYF.

The chain is built from TRBV24-1 and TRBJ1-5; a possible D gene is TRBD1 (6 bases). This CDR3 comprises 17 residues. V lost 4 bases, J lost 1 base, and 16 bases lay in between. Germline-derived CDR1 and CDR2 are KGHDR and SFDVKD. The CDR3 DNA sequence: TGTGCCACCAGTGACCCTACGGACAGTATGAGCAATCAGCCCCAGCATTTT. Translation: CATSDPTDSMSNQPQHF.

The V and J genes are TRBV7-9 and TRBJ2-2; the match to TRBD2 covers 7 bases. Trimming took 4 bases from V and 5 from J; bases not matched to a gene: 7. CDR1 is SEHNR, CDR2 FQNEAQ, per germline (reference sequence). The CDR3 has 15 amino acids. The CDR3 nucleotides read TGTGCCAGCAGCTATGAGCGGGACTTGACCGGGGAGCTGTTTTTT. Amino acid sequence: CASSYERDLTGELFF.

This clonotype was counted many times. This sequence joins TRBV7-9 and TRBJ2-5, with 8 positions matching TRBD1. Germline lookup yields CDR1 SEHNR and CDR2 FQNEAQ (reference sequence). Trimming at V came to 4 bases and at J to 1 base, leaving 2 bases not matched to a gene. The CDR3 consists of 14 residues. CDR3 nucleotide sequence: TGTGCCAGCAGCTCGGGACAGGCCCAAGAGACCCAGTACTTC. This sequence encodes CASSSGQAQETQYF. Full variable domain (rest looked up from reference TRBV7-9 and TRBJ2-5): DTGVSQNPRHKITKRGQNVTFRCDPISEHNRLYWYRQTLGQGPEFLTYFQNEAQLEKSRLLSDRFSAERPKGSFSTLEIQRTEQGDSAMYLCASSSGQAQETQYFGPGTRLLVL.

The rearrangement joins TRBV27 to TRBJ2-1; no clear D gene. CDR1 and CDR2 (germline): MNHEY, SMNVEV (reference sequence). CDR3 size: 13 residues. Trimming pared 6 bases from V and 7 bases from J, leaving 13 bases between. DNA for the CDR3: TGTGCCAGCAGCCTAAAAGCCGAGAATGAGCAGTTCTTC. This encodes CASSLKAENEQFF.

The chain carries TRBV5-5 and TRBJ2-7; 7 bases map to TRBD2. J was trimmed by 2 bases and V by 0 bases; bases with no gene match: 8. The CDR3 totals 16 residues. Germline CDR1 SGHKS, CDR2 YYEKEE (reference sequence). The CDR3 here is CASSLARTSGAYEQYF. CDR3 nucleotide sequence: TGTGCCAGCAGCTTGGCTCGGACTAGTGGCGCCTACGAGCAGTACTTC. The full variable domain, completed using reference TRBV5-5 and TRBJ2-7, is DAGVTQSPTHLIKTRGQQVTLRCSPISGHKSVSWYQQVLGQGPQFIFQYYEKEERGRGNFPDRFSARQFPNYSSELNVNALLLGDSALYLCASSLARTSGAYEQYFGPGTRLTVT.

This clonotype was counted between two and nine times. The chain joins TRBV7-6 to TRBJ2-3; 8 nucleotides match TRBD1. The junction had 8 bases not matched to a gene; V was cut back by 5 bases and J by 1 base. The germline CDR1 and CDR2 sequences are SGHVS and FNYEAQ. The CDR3 has 16 amino acids. The CDR3 coding sequence is TGTGCCAGCAGCCCGCGACAGGGGCGGGGCACAGATACGCAGTATTTT. As protein: CASSPRQGRGTDTQYF. The variable domain in full, with the rest retrieved from reference TRBV7-6 and TRBJ2-3, is GAGVSQSPRYKVTKRGQDVALRCDPISGHVSLYWYRQALGQGPEFLTYFNYEAQQDKSGLPNDRFSAERPEGSISTLTIQRTEQRDSAMYRCASSPRQGRGTDTQYFGPGTRLTVL.